This record covers a single TCR beta chain. The data stem from a study of blood T cell repertoires in COVID-19. Study details: T cells, B-cell-depleted T cells, or PBMCs supplied cDNA or gDNA.

Authors' methods: Reference gene primers were amplified, and this amplification served to estimate nucleated cell counts. This table comes from immunoSEQ multiplex PCR, and its TCRdb copy is limited to in-frame clones, with some not included. V and J calls and clone size follow that table, whereas D and trimming were derived from the DNA. The repertoire has about 240,000 clones, approximately 85% of them found once; the top ten carry under 4.5%. CDR1 MDHEN and CDR2 SYDVKM come from the germline V gene. The CDR3 length is 14 residues. Trimming removed 2 bases from V and 7 bases from J, with 14 bases in between.

The TCR originated in a man between 50 and 59 years old with acute or convalescent COVID-19. The rearrangement joins TRBV28 to TRBJ1-2; a possible D gene is TRBD1 (5 bases). The specimen sequenced was peripheral blood. The DNA for the CDR3 is TGTGCCAGCAGTTTAACGGGGGGAATGGGTGGCTACACCTTC. It yields the protein CASSLTGGMGGYTF.